This T cell receptor beta chain was sequenced for a study of T cells in Graves' hyperthyroidism and ophthalmopathy. Authors of the study amplified TCR beta CDR3 regions from RNA transcripts. Researchers ran a first-round RT-PCR on the TCR CDR3 using the HTBI primer set. TCRdb analysed the multiplex PCR reads with MiXCR anew, one entry per CDR3 protein. The repertoire has hundreds of thousands of distinct CDR3 sequences, approximately 15% of them found once; the top ten carry more than 4.5%. The CDR3 is 13 residues long. Trimming shortened V by 6 bases and J by 6 bases, and 15 bases separated the two germline ends. Germline assignment: CDR1 SGHTA and CDR2 FQGNSA. Overall study results and limits: Most thyroid-expanded clonotypes above 0.001 were also found in blood. Ophthalmopathy was distinguished from stable hyperthyroidism by 13 V-J signatures.

This clonotype was recorded a few times. Its antigen is not identified. Clinical symptoms, serum thyroxine and TRAb, thyroid ultrasound and orbital computed tomography were used for the diagnoses. The sample was blood. This clonotype was obtained from a woman under 40 with Graves' hyperthyroidism that later progressed to Graves' ophthalmopathy. V and J are TRBV7-2 and TRBJ2-7; perhaps TRBD2 as D (7 bases). The CDR3 bases are TGTGCCAGCAGATTCGCGGGGGCCTGCGAGCAGTACTTC. Its protein product is CASRFAGACEQYF.